This T cell receptor beta chain was sequenced during a study of T cells after yellow fever vaccination. Notes on the study in general: FACS-sorted repertoires could harbor abundant contaminating bulk-population clonotypes.

TCRdb re-called the 5' RACE reads through MiXCR, storing one row per CDR3 protein. The data show about 430,000 distinct CDR3 sequences, around 19% seen once. Germline V gene sequence: CDR1 SGHNT, CDR2 YENEEA. Trimming cost V 2 bases and J 0 bases, with 11 bases left between them. This CDR3 region has 16 residues. This clonotype turned up a few times. Antigen specificity is unknown. The sequence came from a man in his late teens or twenties who received the YFV17D yellow fever vaccine. The chain employs TRBV11-3 and TRBJ2-1; D is undetermined. This sample comprised PBMCs, obtained before the yellow fever booster vaccination. The CDR3 here is CASSLRLVGSYNEQFF. In DNA, the CDR3 is TGTGCCAGCAGCTTACGGTTAGTCGGCTCCTACAATGAGCAGTTCTTC.